A selection of T cell receptor beta chains follows, all from one sample in a study of lymphopenia after photon versus proton radiotherapy. Measured with immunoSEQ multiplex PCR; TCRdb has only the in-frame clones, and not every one. The table has more than 45,000 clones, about 92% seen once. This sample comprised peripheral blood, obtained from a patient treated with photon-based radiotherapy. These receptor sequences come from a woman between 40 and 55 years old with cholangiocarcinoma. Both conserved end residues are part of each CDR3. Fields, in order: V gene, clone size, CDR3 length, D gene, J gene, CDR3 protein, CDR3 DNA. A D gene is named only where the DNA matches it firmly. Not all rows give a size; the values are once, few, many and, for expanded clones, a class.

V: TRBV14; size: NA; length: 15; D: TRBD1; J: TRBJ2-5; CDR3: CASSQGGQGQETQYF; DNA: TGTGCCAGCAGCCAAGGGGGACAGGGACAAGAGACCCAGTACTTC
V: TRBV2; size: NA; length: 13; D: NA; J: TRBJ2-1; CDR3: CASSEQPESAEFF; DNA: TGTGCCAGCAGTGAACAACCCGAATCTGCGGAGTTCTTC
V: TRBV5-6; size: NA; length: 15; D: TRBD1; J: TRBJ1-5; CDR3: CASSTWDRDNQPQHF; DNA: TGTGCCAGCAGCACATGGGACAGGGACAATCAGCCCCAGCATTTT
V: TRBV15; size: NA; length: 18; D: NA; J: TRBJ1-3; CDR3: CATSRDRSADWGGNTIYF; DNA: TGTGCCACCAGCAGAGATCGTTCCGCGGATTGGGGTGGAAACACCATATATTTT
V: TRBV6-6; size: NA; length: 15; D: NA; J: TRBJ1-1; CDR3: CASRQRGGSNTEAFF; DNA: TGTGCCAGCAGACAGCGCGGGGGATCGAACACTGAAGCTTTCTTT
V: TRBV4-1; size: NA; length: 16; D: NA; J: TRBJ2-5; CDR3: CASSQDGKGDLVAQYF; DNA: TGCGCCAGCAGCCAAGATGGGAAGGGGGATTTGGTAGCCCAGTACTTC
V: TRBV27; size: NA; length: 16; D: NA; J: TRBJ2-2; CDR3: CASSSRSGSPPGELFF; DNA: TGTGCCAGCAGTTCCAGATCAGGGAGTCCACCCGGGGAGCTGTTTTTT
V: TRBV2; size: once; length: 13; D: NA; J: TRBJ1-1; CDR3: CASSQPGGTEAFF; DNA: TGTGCCAGCAGCCAACCAGGAGGGACTGAAGCTTTCTTT
V: TRBV19; size: NA; length: 16; D: TRBD1; J: TRBJ1-5; CDR3: CASSTFRSTGNQPQHF; DNA: TGTGCCAGTAGTACCTTCCGGTCGACAGGGAATCAGCCCCAGCATTTT
V: TRBV30; size: NA; length: 12; D: NA; J: TRBJ2-1; CDR3: CAWSPRGNEQFF; DNA: TGTGCCTGGAGTCCTAGGGGGAATGAGCAGTTCTTC
V: TRBV9; size: NA; length: 14; D: TRBD2; J: TRBJ2-7; CDR3: CASSSRGRAYEQYF; DNA: TGTGCCAGCAGCTCCCGCGGGAGGGCCTACGAGCAGTACTTC
V: TRBV7-3; size: NA; length: 15; D: NA; J: TRBJ1-3; CDR3: CASSPGPPSGNTIYF; DNA: TGTGCCAGCAGCCCGGGCCCGCCGTCCGGAAACACCATATATTTT
V: TRBV7-9; size: NA; length: 15; D: NA; J: TRBJ1-1; CDR3: CASSLAGAGATEAFF; DNA: TGTGCCAGCAGCCTGGCGGGGGCAGGGGCCACTGAAGCTTTCTTT
V: TRBV19; size: NA; length: 16; D: NA; J: TRBJ1-5; CDR3: CASSAHSPGFNQPQHF; DNA: TGTGCCAGTAGTGCCCATTCCCCGGGATTCAATCAGCCCCAGCATTTT
V: TRBV7-9; size: NA; length: 16; D: NA; J: TRBJ2-1; CDR3: CASSLVVAVTYNEQFF; DNA: TGTGCCAGCAGCTTAGTGGTAGCGGTTACCTACAATGAGCAGTTCTTC
V: TRBV7-6; size: NA; length: 16; D: TRBD1; J: TRBJ2-7; CDR3: CASRSTGTGASYEQYF; DNA: TGTGCCAGCAGGTCGACCGGGACAGGGGCCTCCTACGAGCAGTACTTC